This T cell receptor (beta chain) originates from a study of shared T cell receptors in the human thymus. The method was immunoSEQ multiplex PCR; TCRdb's version includes in-frame clones alone and lacks a portion of them. The sample holds hundreds of thousands of clones, 88% seen once. The CDR3 consists of 14 residues. The germline V gene has CDR1 MNHNS and CDR2 SASEGT. V shed 9 bases and J 5 bases; nucleotides not matched to a gene: 6. This sample also appeared in a second study, on human thymus T cells. According to that study: Having surgery to correct congenital heart defects, healthy Finnish infants acted as the donors. Resections that were taken during corrective heart surgery supplied the thymus tissue. V and J genes seemed to be used with bias in thymic and blood repertoires.

The sequencing sample was made of thymocytes. The chain links TRBV6-1 to TRBJ2-3; 12 bases align to TRBD2. The TCR sequence derives from a boy under two years old with a congenital heart defect. The CDR3 DNA is TGTGCCAGGACGCTAGCGGGAGGGCGAGATACGCAGTATTTT. It translates to CARTLAGGRDTQYF.